This TCR beta chain was captured in a study of blood T cell repertoires in COVID-19. Whole-study context: Acute-phase and convalescent COVID-19 samples originated in the United States, Italy and Spain. In each case, the material was cDNA or gDNA derived from T cells, B-cell-depleted T cells, or PBMCs.

Only in-frame clones appear in the TCRdb table, and some are missing; sequencing was by immunoSEQ multiplex PCR. The sample lists some 180,000 clones, approximately 80% occurring once. Cohort allocation depended upon clinical history that participants reported. The CDR3 is 16 residues long. Germline values: CDR1 SGHKS, CDR2 YYEKEE (reference sequence). V lost 0 bases to trimming and J lost 8 bases, with 18 bases between them. This receptor was taken from a man between 60 and 75 years old who had been exposed to COVID-19. The rearrangement joins TRBV5-5 to TRBJ2-4; perhaps TRBD2 as D (5 bases). Sample: PBMCs or T cells enriched from blood (not recorded which). The CDR3 DNA follows: TGTGCCAGCAGCTTGGAAACGGGAACTTTGAGGTACATTCAGTACTTC. The encoded protein is CASSLETGTLRYIQYF.